This entry lists 21 T cell receptor beta chains sequenced from one sample in a study of shared T cell receptors in the human thymus (dated by TCRdb to about 2021). To prepare the library, the immunoSEQ multiplex PCR assay was applied. TCRdb limited this immuneACCESS table to in-frame rearrangements with V and J called. A share of clones is missing; checked studies link under half to unresolved V genes, and the rest is unexplained. The sample includes some 720,000 clones, with 70% to 90% observed a single time. About 0.01% of the sample comes from the top ten. These data are also associated with another study on human thymus T cells.

The sequenced sample was thymocytes. The receptors come from a boy younger than two with a congenital heart defect. Donor details come from another sample of the same person, matched by shared clones.

The chain joins TRBV4-3 to TRBJ2-7; 7 bases fit TRBD1. The CDR3 totals 16 residues. Germline V gives CDR1 LGHNA, CDR2 YSLEER. Trimming took 0 bases from V and 0 from J; bases not matched to a gene: 5. The CDR3, as DNA: TGCGCCAGCAGCCAAGAGAGGCCAGGGGGCTCCTACGAGCAGTACTTC. Amino acids: CASSQERPGGSYEQYF.

The gene calls are TRBV5-6 and TRBJ2-1; 7 bases are a match to TRBD2. The V and J ends lost 5 bases and 0 bases, in that order; junction bases with no gene match: 5. The length of the CDR3 is 15 residues. From germline, CDR1 is SGHDT and CDR2 YYEEEE. The CDR3 protein is CASRCASGSYNEQFF. DNA of the CDR3: TGTGCCAGCAGATGCGCTAGCGGCTCCTACAATGAGCAGTTCTTC.

The J gene is TRBJ2-7, the V gene TRBV4-3, with a possible D match to TRBD2 (6 bases). V lost 0 bases and J 3 bases, leaving 27 bases between the germline ends. The germline CDR1 and CDR2 sequences are LGHNA and YSLEER. This CDR3 is 20 amino acids long. CDR3 amino acids: CASSQDPRAGGRQNGYEQYF. The CDR3 DNA follows: TGCGCCAGCAGCCAAGATCCCCGTGCCGGGGGAAGACAGAATGGCTACGAGCAGTACTTC.

This clone has a handful of counts. One end of the junction is discordant with germline, which a read error may explain. This chain joins TRBV25-1 and TRBJ2-3; 15 nucleotides agree with TRBD2. In germline, CDR1 is MGHDK, CDR2 SYGVNS. The CDR3 consists of 17 residues. The CDR3 spells CAGSEPPGLAGGEAQYF. CDR3 coding DNA: TGTGCCGGCAGTGAACCCCCAGGACTAGCGGGGGGGGAAGCGCAGTATTTT. The full variable domain, with the rest looked up from reference TRBV25-1 and TRBJ2-3, is EADIYQTPRYLVIGTGKKITLECSQTMGHDKMYWYQQDPGMELHLIHYSYGVNSTEKGDLSSESTVSRIRTEHFPLTLESARPSHTSQYLCAGSEPPGLAGGEAQYFGPGTRLTVL.

This clone was observed a handful of times. The J gene is TRBJ2-3, the V gene TRBV6-7, with 7 bases lining up with TRBD2. TRBV6-7 is given ORF status, its function remaining uncertain. The CDR3 loop spans 16 amino acids. After removal of 8 bases from V and 6 bases from J, the junction contained 17 bases not matched to a gene. CDR3 region: CASPCDGASGKDTQYF. The CDR3 DNA sequence: TGTGCCAGCCCCTGTGACGGGGCTAGCGGCAAGGATACGCAGTATTTT.

V gene TRBV2 combines with J gene TRBJ2-1; D possibly corresponds to TRBD2 (6 bases). The germline V gene has CDR1 SNHLY and CDR2 FYNNEI. The CDR3 contains 16 residues. V was pared by 6 bases and J by 0 bases, with 15 bases between. The CDR3 here is CASRTVGGPSYNEQFF. The DNA of the CDR3 is TGTGCCAGCAGGACCGTTGGAGGGCCCTCCTACAATGAGCAGTTCTTC. The full variable domain, with the rest looked up from reference TRBV2 and TRBJ2-1, is EPEVTQTPSHQVTQMGQEVILRCVPISNHLYFYWYRQILGQKVEFLVSFYNNEISEKSEIFDDQFSVERPDGSNFTLKIRSTKLEDSAMYFCASRTVGGPSYNEQFFGPGTRLTVL.

The V call is TRBV7-8, the J call TRBJ2-5, with D maybe TRBD2 (6 bases). V shed 5 bases and J shed 0 bases, with 10 bases lying between them. This CDR3 has 14 amino acids. Germline assignment: CDR1 SGHVS and CDR2 FQNEAQ. Here the CDR3 DNA reads TGTGCCAGCAGCCTCAGGAGGGACCAAGAGACCCAGTACTTC. Its translation: CASSLRRDQETQYF.

J is TRBJ2-2 and V is TRBV28, with D unclear. Germline-derived CDR1 and CDR2 are MDHEN and SYDVKM. The V end was cut by 0 bases, the J end by 1 base, with 6 bases between. The CDR3 has 15 amino acids. CDR3 protein: CASSLWAGNTGELFF. The CDR3 region has the DNA TGTGCCAGCAGTTTATGGGCAGGGAACACCGGGGAGCTGTTTTTT.

The chain recombines TRBV7-3 with TRBJ2-7, with a weak D call TRBD1 (6 bases). Germline lookup yields CDR1 SGHTA and CDR2 FQGTGA. With 4 bases removed from V and 5 bases from J, the gap between germline ends came to 12 bases. The CDR3 length is 13 residues. The CDR3 nucleotides read TGTGCCAGCAGCTACGCCAGGGGCCACGAGCAGTACTTC. Its translation is CASSYARGHEQYF.

The V and J genes are TRBV30 and TRBJ1-1; TRBD1 might be the D (5 bases). CDR3 length equals 12 residues. The germline V gene has CDR1 GTSNPN and CDR2 SVGIG (reference sequence). Between the trimmed V and J ends, which lost 0 bases and 5 bases, there was a span of 7 bases. CDR3 sequence reads: CAWSVPGTEAFF. As DNA, the CDR3 is TGTGCCTGGAGTGTACCAGGGACTGAAGCTTTCTTT.

CDR3 nucleotide sequence: TGTGCCAGCTCACCAGATTGTACGGGAGAAGGGTACGAGCAGTACTTC. It specifies CASSPDCTGEGYEQYF. The rearrangement uses TRBV18 and TRBJ2-7; a weak D match, TRBD2 (6 bases). CDR1 is KGHSH, CDR2 LQKENI, per germline. The V gene lost 2 bases and the J gene lost 4 bases, with 18 bases spanning the gap. The CDR3 length is 16 residues.

The V and J genes are TRBV5-6 and TRBJ2-3, with TRBD2 identical over 9 bases. The V gene's germline CDR1 is SGHDT and CDR2 YYEEEE. The CDR3 totals 17 residues. Trimming at V came to 4 bases and at J to 1 base, leaving 10 bases not matched to a gene. The CDR3 DNA follows: TGTGCCAGCAGCGAACGGAGGGCTAGCGGGGGCACAGATACGCAGTATTTT. This sequence encodes CASSERRASGGTDTQYF. The full variable domain, with the rest looked up from reference TRBV5-6 and TRBJ2-3, is DAGVTQSPTHLIKTRGQQVTLRCSPKSGHDTVSWYQQALGQGPQFIFQYYEEEERQRGNFPDRFSGHQFPNYSSELNVNALLLGDSALYLCASSERRASGGTDTQYFGPGTRLTVL.

V usage is TRBV19 and J usage is TRBJ2-5; D ambiguous. Germline-derived CDR1 and CDR2 are LNHDA and SQIVND (reference sequence). This CDR3 spans 13 amino acids. The germline V and J ends were trimmed by 7 bases and 3 bases, with 12 bases remaining between them. CDR3 in DNA: TGTGCCAGTACCCTGCGAAGCAAAGAGACCCAGTACTTC. Protein: CASTLRSKETQYF.

V gene TRBV1 combines with J gene TRBJ1-1. TRBV1 is labeled a pseudogene. The CDR3 sequence is 20 residues long. CDR3 protein: CTSSQIESLTPEGMNTEAFF. CDR3 coding DNA: TGCACCAGCAGCCAAATCGAAAGTCTCACCCCGGAGGGTATGAACACTGAAGCTTTCTTT.

This clone is a singleton in its sample. This sequence joins TRBV14 and TRBJ2-5; no definite D call. The V end was cut by 0 bases, the J end by 1 base, with 15 bases between. The CDR3 sequence is 17 residues long. The germline V gene encodes CDR1 SGHDN and CDR2 FVKESK. In nucleotides, the CDR3 is TGTGCCAGCAGCCAAGACAAGGCGACTCCACTCCAAGAGACCCAGTACTTC. Translating gives CASSQDKATPLQETQYF.

V and J are TRBV2 and TRBJ1-2; TRBD1 matches 12 bases. CDR1 and CDR2 (germline): SNHLY, FYNNEI. The junction had 9 bases not matched to a gene; V was cut back by 7 bases and J by 3 bases. This CDR3 spans 16 amino acids. CDR3 region: CASKFPGTGGYYGYTF. In nucleotides, the CDR3 is TGTGCCAGCAAGTTCCCCGGGACAGGGGGCTACTATGGCTACACCTTC.

This chain joins TRBV15 and TRBJ1-4, with D perhaps TRBD1 (6 bases). Germline V gene data show CDR1 as LNHNV and CDR2 as YYDKDF (reference sequence). This CDR3 has 20 residues. Trimming stripped 4 bases from V and 0 bases from J, with 24 bases between. This CDR3 reads CATSNGRDRRQFATNEKLFF. The CDR3 nucleotides read TGTGCCACCAGCAACGGACGAGACAGGCGTCAATTTGCAACTAATGAAAAACTGTTTTTT. Complete variable domain (other parts from reference TRBV15 and TRBJ1-4): DAMVIQNPRYQVTQFGKPVTLSCSQTLNHNVMYWYQQKSSQAPKLLFHYYDKDFNNEADTPDNFQSRRPNTSFCFLDIRSPGLGDTAMYLCATSNGRDRRQFATNEKLFFGSGTQLSVL.

The chain has TRBV27 and TRBJ1-1; D is perhaps TRBD1 (6 bases). The CDR3 spans 21 residues. Germline CDR1 and CDR2: MNHEY and SMNVEV (reference sequence). Trimming removed 6 bases at V and 1 base at J, with 33 bases between. The CDR3 DNA reads as TGTGCCAGCAGCCCAGGGAGAGTGGATAAGGAGACAGGCCCGCAGAACACTGAAGCTTTCTTT. Translating gives CASSPGRVDKETGPQNTEAFF.

This sequence joins TRBV10-3 and TRBJ2-6; 10 bases line up with TRBD2. Germline V lookup: CDR1 ENHRY, CDR2 SYGVKD. V gave up 7 bases and J gave up 3 bases; unmatched junction bases: 9. The CDR3 has 17 residues. The CDR3 is CAINNSGRPGGANVLTF. Here the CDR3 DNA reads TGTGCCATCAATAATAGCGGGAGGCCGGGTGGGGCCAACGTCCTGACTTTC.

The table lists this clone with a few counts. The chain has TRBV5-4 and TRBJ2-6; 8 bases are a match to TRBD1. CDR3 length equals 17 residues. Germline CDR1 and CDR2: SGHNT and YYREEE (reference sequence). V gave up 4 bases and J gave up 3 bases; unmatched junction bases: 9. The CDR3 reads CASSELSRGLGANVLTF. The CDR3, as DNA: TGTGCCAGCAGCGAACTATCCAGGGGGCTTGGGGCCAACGTCCTGACTTTC.

This chain uses TRBV2 with TRBJ2-7, with 10 bases identical to TRBD1. The trim removed 6 bases at V and 4 bases at J, leaving 30 bases unmatched. The CDR3 runs 22 residues. CDR1 is SNHLY and CDR2 is FYNNEI in the germline V gene. CDR3 coding DNA: TGTGCCAGCAGGCTACTGAGAGGGAAAATCCGGGACAGGGGCATGTTTGTGTACGAGCAGTACTTC. Translated: CASRLLRGKIRDRGMFVYEQYF.